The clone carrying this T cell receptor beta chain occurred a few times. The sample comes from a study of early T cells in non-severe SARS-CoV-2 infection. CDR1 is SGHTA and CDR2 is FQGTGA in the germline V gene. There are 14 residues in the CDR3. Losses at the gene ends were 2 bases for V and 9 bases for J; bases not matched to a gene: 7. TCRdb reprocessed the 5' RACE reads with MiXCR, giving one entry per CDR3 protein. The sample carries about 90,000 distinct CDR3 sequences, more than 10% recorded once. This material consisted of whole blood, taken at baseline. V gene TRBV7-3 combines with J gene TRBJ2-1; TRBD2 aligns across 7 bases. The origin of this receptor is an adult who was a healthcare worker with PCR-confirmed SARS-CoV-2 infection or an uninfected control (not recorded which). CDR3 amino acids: CASSLGRGNTEQFF. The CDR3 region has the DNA TGTGCCAGCAGCTTAGGGAGGGGCAACACTGAGCAGTTCTTC.